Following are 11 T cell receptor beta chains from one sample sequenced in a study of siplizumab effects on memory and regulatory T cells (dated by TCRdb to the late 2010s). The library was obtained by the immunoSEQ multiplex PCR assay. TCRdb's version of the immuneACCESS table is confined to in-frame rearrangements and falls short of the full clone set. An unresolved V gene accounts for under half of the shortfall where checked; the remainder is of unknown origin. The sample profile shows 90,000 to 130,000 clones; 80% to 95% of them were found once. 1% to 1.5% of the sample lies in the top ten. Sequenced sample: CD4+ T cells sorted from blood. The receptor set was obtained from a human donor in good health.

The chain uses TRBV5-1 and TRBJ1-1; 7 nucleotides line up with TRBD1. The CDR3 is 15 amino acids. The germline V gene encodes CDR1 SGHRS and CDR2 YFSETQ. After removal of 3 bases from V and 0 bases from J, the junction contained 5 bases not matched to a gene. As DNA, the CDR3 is TGCGCCAGCAGCTCGCCGACAGGGATGAACACTGAAGCTTTCTTT. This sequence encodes CASSSPTGMNTEAFF.

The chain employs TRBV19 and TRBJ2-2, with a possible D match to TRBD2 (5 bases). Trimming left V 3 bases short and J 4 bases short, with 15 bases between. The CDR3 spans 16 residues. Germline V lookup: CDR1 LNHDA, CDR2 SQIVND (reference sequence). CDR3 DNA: TGTGCCAGTAGTATCTCTGACGGTCGGGGCACCGGGGAGCTGTTTTTT. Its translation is CASSISDGRGTGELFF.

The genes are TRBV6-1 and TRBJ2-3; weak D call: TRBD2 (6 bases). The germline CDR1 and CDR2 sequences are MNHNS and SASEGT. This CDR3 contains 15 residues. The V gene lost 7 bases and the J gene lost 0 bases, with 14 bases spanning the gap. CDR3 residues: CASTLPRGSTDTQYF. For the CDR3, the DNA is TGTGCCAGCACCTTACCGCGGGGAAGCACAGATACGCAGTATTTT.

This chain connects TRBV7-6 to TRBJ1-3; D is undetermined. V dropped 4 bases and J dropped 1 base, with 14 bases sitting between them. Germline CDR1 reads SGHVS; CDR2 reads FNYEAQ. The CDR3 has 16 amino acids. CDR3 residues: CASSSEWSRSGNTIYF. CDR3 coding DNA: TGTGCCAGCAGCTCGGAATGGTCGAGGTCTGGAAACACCATATATTTT.

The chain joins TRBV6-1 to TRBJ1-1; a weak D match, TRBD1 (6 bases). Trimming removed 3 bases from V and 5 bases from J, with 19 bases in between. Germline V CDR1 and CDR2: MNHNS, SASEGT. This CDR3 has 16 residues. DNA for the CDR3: TGTGCCAGCAGTGACCGACCTCTGATACAGGGAACTGAAGCTTTCTTT. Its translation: CASSDRPLIQGTEAFF.

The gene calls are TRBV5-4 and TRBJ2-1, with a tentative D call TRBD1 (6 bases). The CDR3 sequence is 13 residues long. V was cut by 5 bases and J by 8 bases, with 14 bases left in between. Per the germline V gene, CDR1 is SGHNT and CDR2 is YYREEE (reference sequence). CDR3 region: CASRRTDIDEQFF. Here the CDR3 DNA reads TGTGCCAGCAGGCGGACAGACATCGATGAGCAGTTCTTC.

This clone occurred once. CDR3 DNA sequence: TGTGCCAGCAAATTACAGGGGAACACTGAAGCTTTCTTT. It encodes CASKLQGNTEAFF. The chain has TRBV6-1 and TRBJ1-1; D perhaps matches TRBD1 (6 bases). The germline CDR1 and CDR2 sequences are MNHNS and SASEGT. The V gene lost 7 bases and the J gene lost 1 base, with 10 bases spanning the gap. The length of the CDR3 is 13 residues.

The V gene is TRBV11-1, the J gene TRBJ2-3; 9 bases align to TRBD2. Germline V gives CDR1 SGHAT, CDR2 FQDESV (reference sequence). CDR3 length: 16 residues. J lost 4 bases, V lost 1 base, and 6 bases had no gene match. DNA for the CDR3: TGTGCCAGCAGCTTAGGGACTAGCGTTGTAGCAGATACGCAGTATTTT. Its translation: CASSLGTSVVADTQYF.

The CDR3 sequence is CAWSAGFYGYTF. The CDR3 coding sequence is TGTGCCTGGAGTGCCGGGTTCTATGGCTACACCTTC. The J gene is TRBJ1-2, the V gene TRBV30; no clear D. Looked up from germline, CDR1 is GTSNPN and CDR2 is SVGIG (reference sequence). Trimming removed 1 base at V and 4 bases at J, with 7 bases between. The CDR3 contains 12 residues.

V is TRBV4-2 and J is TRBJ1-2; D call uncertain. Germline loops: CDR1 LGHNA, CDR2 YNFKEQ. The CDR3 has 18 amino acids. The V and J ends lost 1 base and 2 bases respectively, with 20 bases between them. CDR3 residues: CASSQGFLSDRLNYGYTF. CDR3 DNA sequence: TGTGCCAGCAGCCAAGGTTTCCTTTCGGACCGCCTCAACTATGGCTACACCTTC.

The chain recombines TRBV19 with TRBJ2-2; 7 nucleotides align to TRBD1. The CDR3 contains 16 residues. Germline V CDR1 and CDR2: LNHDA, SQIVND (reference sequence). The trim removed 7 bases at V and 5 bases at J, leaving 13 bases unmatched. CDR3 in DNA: TGTGCCAGTACCATTCCCGGGACAGAGAGAACCGGGGAGCTGTTTTTT. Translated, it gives CASTIPGTERTGELFF. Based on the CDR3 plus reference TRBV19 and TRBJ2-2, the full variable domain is DGGITQSPKYLFRKEGQNVTLSCEQNLNHDAMYWYRQDPGQGLRLIYYSQIVNDFQKGDIAEGYSVSREKKESFPLTVTSAQKNPTAFYLCASTIPGTERTGELFFGEGSRLTVL.